This T cell receptor beta chain was sequenced for a study of TIL therapy for anti-PD-1-resistant metastatic lung cancer. Study-wide background: Median tumor mutation burden was 1.5 mutations per megabase. General study results and limits: Compared with baseline intratumoral T cells, expanded TIL cultures were more clonal and less diverse (around 6% vs 30%).

Sequencing used immunoSEQ v3. Clones were read by immunoSEQ multiplex PCR, and TCRdb kept only the in-frame ones, dropping some. The sample includes about 95,000 clones, about three fifths of them seen just once. On this clone itself: Its cognate antigen is unknown.

The time point here: pre-treatment sample, taken before nivolumab and TIL therapy. Most excised metastases sampled were pleural nodules or supraclavicular lymph nodes. The CDR3 has 12 residues. Germline CDR1 WNHNN, CDR2 SYGVQD (reference sequence). Trimming shortened V by 5 bases and J by 0 bases, and 3 bases separated the two germline ends. The TCR comes from a person aged 25-79 years with non-small cell lung cancer. The V gene is TRBV10-1, the J gene TRBJ2-3; D is unresolved. Source: tumor tissue, taken at baseline. CDR3 in DNA: TGCGCCAGCAGTAGAAGCACAGATACGCAGTATTTT. It translates to CASSRSTDTQYF.